This TCR beta chain was recorded in a study of identical twins. Germline V gene lookup returns CDR1 SGHRS and CDR2 YFSETQ. CDR3 length equals 15 residues. Trimming removed 0 bases from V and 8 bases from J; junction bases left unmatched: 5. Template switching created a universal primer site, and the cDNA included unique molecular identifiers. TCRdb redid the calling of the 5' RACE reads with MiXCR, one entry per CDR3 protein. The data show approximately 220,000 distinct CDR3 sequences, roughly a tenth seen once. This chain joins TRBV5-1 and TRBJ1-6; the match to TRBD1 covers 7 bases. This TCR was recovered from a woman between 18 and 29 years old in good health. Material for sequencing was memory (CD45RO+) T cells sorted from blood. DNA for the CDR3: TGCGCCAGCAGCTTGGCCTCCAGGGGGGATTCACCCCTCCACTTT. It encodes CASSLASRGDSPLHF.